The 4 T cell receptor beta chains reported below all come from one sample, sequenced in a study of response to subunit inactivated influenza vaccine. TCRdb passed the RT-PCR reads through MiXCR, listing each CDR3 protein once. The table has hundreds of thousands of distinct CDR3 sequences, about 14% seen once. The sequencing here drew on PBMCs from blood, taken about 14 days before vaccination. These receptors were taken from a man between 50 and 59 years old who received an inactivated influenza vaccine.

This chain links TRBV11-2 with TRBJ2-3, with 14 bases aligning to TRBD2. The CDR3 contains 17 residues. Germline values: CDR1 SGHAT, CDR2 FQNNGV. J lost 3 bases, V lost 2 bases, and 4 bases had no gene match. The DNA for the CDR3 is TGTGCCAGCAGCTTAAGACTAGCGGGGGGGCGGACAGATACGCAGTATTTT. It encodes CASSLRLAGGRTDTQYF.

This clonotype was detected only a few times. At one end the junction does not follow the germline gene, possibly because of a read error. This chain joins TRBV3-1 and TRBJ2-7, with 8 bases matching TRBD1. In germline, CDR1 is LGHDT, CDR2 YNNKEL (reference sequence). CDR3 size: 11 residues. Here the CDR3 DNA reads TGTGCCAGCAGCCCGGGGACAGGCTATCACTTC. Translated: CASSPGTGYHF.

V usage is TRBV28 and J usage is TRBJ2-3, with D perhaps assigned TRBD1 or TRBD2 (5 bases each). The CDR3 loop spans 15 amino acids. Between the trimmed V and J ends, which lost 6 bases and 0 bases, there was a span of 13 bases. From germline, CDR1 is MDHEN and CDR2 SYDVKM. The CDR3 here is CASRTGTLSTDTQYF. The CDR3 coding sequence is TGTGCCAGCAGAACCGGGACCCTTAGCACAGATACGCAGTATTTT.

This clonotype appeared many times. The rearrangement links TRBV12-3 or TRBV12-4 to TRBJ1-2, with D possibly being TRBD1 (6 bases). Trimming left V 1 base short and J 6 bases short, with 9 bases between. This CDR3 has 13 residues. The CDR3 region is CASSLGGDNGYTF. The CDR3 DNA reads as TGTGCCAGCAGTTTAGGGGGGGACAATGGCTACACCTTC.